Shown below are 6 T cell receptor beta chains from a single sample sequenced in a study of STAT3 mutations in large granular lymphocyte leukemia (dated by TCRdb to about 2019). The paper's findings and limits, for the study overall: At least one immunodominant TCRbeta clonotype was identified in every T-LGLL patient, and multiple immunodominant subclonotypes were identified in about half of the T-LGLL patients.

These receptors are not linked to any known antigen. The library was generated by the immunoSEQ multiplex PCR assay. The clones in this table, taken by TCRdb from immuneACCESS, are in-frame only. Not every clone is retained; where verified, under half of the shortfall comes from an unresolved V gene, and the cause of the rest is unknown. The sample table holds 10,000 to 15,000 clones, of which about nine tenths were seen once. Of the sample, 10% to 15% is held by the ten largest clones. The sample consisted of PBMCs. All receptors derive from a human donor with T large granular lymphocyte leukemia. Some clones in this sample may be carry-over from other donors' samples.

V usage is TRBV6-5 and J usage is TRBJ2-3, with D tentatively TRBD2 (6 bases). The CDR3 extends over 14 amino acids. Trimming took off 5 bases at V and 0 bases at J, with 9 bases between the two ends. CDR1 is MNHEY, CDR2 SVGAGI, per germline. The CDR3 nucleotides read TGTGCCAGCAGTAGGGACTTCAGCACAGATACGCAGTATTTT. This encodes CASSRDFSTDTQYF.

This chain joins TRBV6-6 and TRBJ2-1, with D maybe TRBD2 (6 bases). V gave up 0 bases and J gave up 9 bases, with 12 bases separating them. The CDR3 contains 14 residues. Germline-derived CDR1 and CDR2 are MNHNY and SVGAGI (reference sequence). This CDR3 reads CASSYSGGVGEQFF. The CDR3 DNA reads TGTGCCAGCAGTTACTCCGGAGGGGTGGGTGAGCAGTTCTTC.

The rearrangement uses TRBV5-8 and TRBJ2-5, with D unclear. Germline V gene data show CDR1 as SGHTS and CDR2 as YDEGEE. This CDR3 is 13 amino acids long. Trimming removed 0 bases from V and 2 bases from J, with 5 bases in between. CDR3 sequence reads: CASSLVWQETQYF. The DNA for the CDR3 is TGTGCCAGCAGCTTGGTATGGCAAGAGACCCAGTACTTC.

CDR3 nucleotide sequence: TGCGCCAGCAGCCTCCTCCTCGAGGATGATGGCTACACCTTC. Translated, it gives CASSLLLEDDGYTF. The chain has TRBV5-1 and TRBJ1-2, with D hard to call. The CDR3 has 14 residues. Trimming stripped 4 bases from V and 6 bases from J, with 16 bases between. The germline V gene encodes CDR1 SGHRS and CDR2 YFSETQ.

This rearrangement joins TRBV7-9 to TRBJ2-2; D tentatively fits TRBD1 or TRBD2 (5 bases each). Trimming stripped 1 base from V and 4 bases from J, with 13 bases between. This CDR3 comprises 16 residues. CDR1 is SEHNR, CDR2 FQNEAQ, per germline (reference sequence). Written as DNA, the CDR3 is TGTGCCAGCAGCTTAGGTCCGGGGCGGTCCACCGGGGAGCTGTTTTTT. It specifies CASSLGPGRSTGELFF.

V usage is TRBV20-1 and J usage is TRBJ2-5; unclear D gene. CDR3 length equals 10 residues. Trimming pared 5 bases from V and 5 bases from J, leaving 6 bases between. CDR1 DFQATT and CDR2 SNEGSKA come from the germline V gene (reference sequence). CDR3 protein: CSAAFETQYF. The CDR3 bases are TGCAGTGCTGCCTTCGAGACCCAGTACTTC.